This TCR beta chain was recorded in a study of CD4 and CD8 cells across lung adenocarcinoma regions. TCRdb passed the PCR reads through MiXCR, listing each CDR3 protein once. The repertoire holds approximately 17,000 distinct CDR3 sequences, with 46% as singletons. The CDR3 consists of 13 residues. The germline gives CDR1 MNHEY, CDR2 SVGAGI. V lost 9 bases and J 1 base, leaving 13 bases between the germline ends. This clonotype is large. Donors had localized lung adenocarcinoma, a non-small cell lung cancer. The source of this sequence is a male donor with lung adenocarcinoma. The CD4 and CD8 labels of this study may be unreliable. V is TRBV6-5 and J is TRBJ2-7, with D perhaps matching TRBD2 (6 bases). The sequenced material came from CD4+ T cells from the margin of a lung tumor. The CDR3 here is CASIRAGSYEQYF. In DNA form, the CDR3 reads TGTGCCAGTATCAGGGCGGGGTCCTACGAGCAGTACTTC.